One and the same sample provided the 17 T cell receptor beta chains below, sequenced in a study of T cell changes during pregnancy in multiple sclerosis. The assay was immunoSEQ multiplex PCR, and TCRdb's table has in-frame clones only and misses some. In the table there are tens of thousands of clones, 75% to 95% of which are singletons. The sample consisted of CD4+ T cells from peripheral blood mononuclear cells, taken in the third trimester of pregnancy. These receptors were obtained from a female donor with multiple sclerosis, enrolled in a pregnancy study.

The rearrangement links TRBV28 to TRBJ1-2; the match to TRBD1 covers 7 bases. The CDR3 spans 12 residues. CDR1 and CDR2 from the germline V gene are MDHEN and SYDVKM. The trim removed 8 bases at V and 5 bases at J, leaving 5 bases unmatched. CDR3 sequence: CASGWTGYGYTF. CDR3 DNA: TGTGCCAGCGGCTGGACAGGATATGGCTACACCTTC.

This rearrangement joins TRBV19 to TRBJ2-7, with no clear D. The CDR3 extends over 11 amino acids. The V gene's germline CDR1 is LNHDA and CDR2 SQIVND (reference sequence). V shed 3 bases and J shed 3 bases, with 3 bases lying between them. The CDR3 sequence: CASSILYEQYF. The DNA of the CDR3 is TGTGCCAGTAGTATCCTCTACGAGCAGTACTTC.

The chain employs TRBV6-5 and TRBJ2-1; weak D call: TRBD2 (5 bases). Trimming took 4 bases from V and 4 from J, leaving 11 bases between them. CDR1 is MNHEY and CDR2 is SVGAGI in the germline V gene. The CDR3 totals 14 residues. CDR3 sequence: CASSSQRPYNEQFF. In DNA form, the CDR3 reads TGTGCCAGCAGTTCGCAGCGGCCTTACAATGAGCAGTTCTTC.

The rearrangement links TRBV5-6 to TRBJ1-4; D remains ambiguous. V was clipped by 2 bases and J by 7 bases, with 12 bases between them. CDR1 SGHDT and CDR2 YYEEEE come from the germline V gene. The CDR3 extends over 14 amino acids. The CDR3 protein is CASSLVVEGEKLFF. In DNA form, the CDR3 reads TGTGCCAGCAGCTTAGTCGTAGAGGGTGAAAAACTGTTTTTT.

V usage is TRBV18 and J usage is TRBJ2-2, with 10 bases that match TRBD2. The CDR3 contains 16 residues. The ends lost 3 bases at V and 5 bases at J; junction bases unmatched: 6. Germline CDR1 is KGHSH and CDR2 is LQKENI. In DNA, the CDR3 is TGTGCCAGCTCACCGCAGAGTAGCGGGAGGACCGGGGAGCTGTTTTTT. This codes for CASSPQSSGRTGELFF.

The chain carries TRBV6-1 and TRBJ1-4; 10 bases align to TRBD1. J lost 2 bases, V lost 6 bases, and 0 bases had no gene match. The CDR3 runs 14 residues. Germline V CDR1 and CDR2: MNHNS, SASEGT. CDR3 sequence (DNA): TGTGCCAGCAGGGGACAGGGGACTAATGAAAAACTGTTTTTT. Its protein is CASRGQGTNEKLFF.

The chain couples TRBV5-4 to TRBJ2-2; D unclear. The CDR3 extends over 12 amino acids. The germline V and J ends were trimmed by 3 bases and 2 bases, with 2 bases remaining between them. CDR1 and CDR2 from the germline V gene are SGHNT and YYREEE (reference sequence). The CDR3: CASSSNTGELFF. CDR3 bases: TGTGCCAGCAGCTCAAACACCGGGGAGCTGTTTTTT.

The CDR3 region is CASSQEGFGGFGEKLFF. CDR3 nucleotides: TGTGCCAGCAGCCAAGAGGGTTTCGGGGGATTTGGCGAAAAACTGTTTTTT. The chain couples TRBV4-2 to TRBJ1-4; maybe TRBD1 (5 bases). The CDR3 contains 17 residues. The V and J ends lost 0 bases and 8 bases respectively, with 19 bases between them. Per germline, CDR1 LGHNA and CDR2 YNFKEQ.

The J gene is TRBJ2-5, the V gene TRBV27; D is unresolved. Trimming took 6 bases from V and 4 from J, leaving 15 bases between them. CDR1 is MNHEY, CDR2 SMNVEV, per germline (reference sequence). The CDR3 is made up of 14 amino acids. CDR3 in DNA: TGTGCCAGCAGGGTTTTAACGTGGCCAGAGACCCAGTACTTC. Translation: CASRVLTWPETQYF.

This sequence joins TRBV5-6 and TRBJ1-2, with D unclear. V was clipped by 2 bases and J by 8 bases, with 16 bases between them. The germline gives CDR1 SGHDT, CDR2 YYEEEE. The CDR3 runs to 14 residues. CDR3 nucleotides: TGTGCCAGCAGCTTACCGAACGAAGGAGCCGGCTACACCTTC. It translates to CASSLPNEGAGYTF.

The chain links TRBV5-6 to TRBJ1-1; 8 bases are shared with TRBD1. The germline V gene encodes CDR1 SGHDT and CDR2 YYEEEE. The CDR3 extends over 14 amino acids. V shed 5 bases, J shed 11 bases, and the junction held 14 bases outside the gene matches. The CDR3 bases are TGTGCCAGCAGTAGGACAGGGAGTGGTTCGTCGGCTTTCTTT. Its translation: CASSRTGSGSSAFF.

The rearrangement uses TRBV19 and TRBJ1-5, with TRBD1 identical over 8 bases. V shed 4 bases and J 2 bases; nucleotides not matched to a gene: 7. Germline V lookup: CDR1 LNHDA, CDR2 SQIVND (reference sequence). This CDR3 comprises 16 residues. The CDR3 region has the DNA TGTGCCAGTAGTAGCCAGGGGGCGCAAGGCAATCAGCCCCAGCATTTT. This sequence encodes CASSSQGAQGNQPQHF.

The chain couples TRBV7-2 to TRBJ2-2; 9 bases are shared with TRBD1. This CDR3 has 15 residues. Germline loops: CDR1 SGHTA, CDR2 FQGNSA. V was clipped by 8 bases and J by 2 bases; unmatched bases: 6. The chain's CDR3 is CASGHRGHNTGELFF. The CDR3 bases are TGTGCCAGCGGGCACAGGGGGCATAACACCGGGGAGCTGTTTTTT.

The CDR3 is CASSLRQASTDTQYF. The DNA for the CDR3 is TGTGCCAGCAGCTTACGACAGGCTAGCACAGATACGCAGTATTTT. The chain is built from TRBV7-6 and TRBJ2-3; tentative D call: TRBD1 (6 bases). The CDR3 runs to 15 residues. Looked up from germline, CDR1 is SGHVS and CDR2 is FNYEAQ. Trimming removed 2 bases at V and 0 bases at J, with 9 bases between.

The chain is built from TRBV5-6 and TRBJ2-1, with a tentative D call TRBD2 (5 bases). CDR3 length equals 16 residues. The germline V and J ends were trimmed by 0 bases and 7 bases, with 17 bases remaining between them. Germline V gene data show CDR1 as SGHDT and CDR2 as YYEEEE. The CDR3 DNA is TGTGCCAGCAGCTTGGGTGGCGGGCCGAGTAGGAATGAGCAGTTCTTC. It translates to CASSLGGGPSRNEQFF.

CDR3 amino acids: CASSGGGREPQHF. Here the CDR3 DNA reads TGTGCCAGCTCAGGGGGTGGGCGGGAGCCCCAGCATTTT. The chain couples TRBV27 to TRBJ1-5; TRBD1 matches at 7 bases. The CDR3 totals 13 residues. The germline gives CDR1 MNHEY, CDR2 SMNVEV (reference sequence). Trimming cost V 8 bases and J 8 bases; bases outside gene matches: 9.

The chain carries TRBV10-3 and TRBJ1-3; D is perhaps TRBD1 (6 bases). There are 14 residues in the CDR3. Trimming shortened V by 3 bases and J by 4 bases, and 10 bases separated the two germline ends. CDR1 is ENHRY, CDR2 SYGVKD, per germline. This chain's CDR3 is CAISETGTGNTIYF. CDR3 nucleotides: TGTGCCATCAGTGAAACCGGGACAGGAAACACCATATATTTT.